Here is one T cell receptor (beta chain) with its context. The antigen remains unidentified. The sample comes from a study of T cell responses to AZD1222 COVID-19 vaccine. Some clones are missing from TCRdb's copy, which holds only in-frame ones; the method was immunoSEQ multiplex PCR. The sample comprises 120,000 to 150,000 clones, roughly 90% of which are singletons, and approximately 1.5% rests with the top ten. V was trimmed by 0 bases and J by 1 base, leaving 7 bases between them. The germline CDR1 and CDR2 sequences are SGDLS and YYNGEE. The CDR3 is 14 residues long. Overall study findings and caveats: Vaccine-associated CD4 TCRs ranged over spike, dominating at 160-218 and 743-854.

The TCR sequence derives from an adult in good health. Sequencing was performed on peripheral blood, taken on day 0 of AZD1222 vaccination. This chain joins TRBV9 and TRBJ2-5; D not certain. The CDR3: CASSVGVAQETQYF. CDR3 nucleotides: TGTGCCAGCAGCGTAGGGGTCGCCCAAGAGACCCAGTACTTC.